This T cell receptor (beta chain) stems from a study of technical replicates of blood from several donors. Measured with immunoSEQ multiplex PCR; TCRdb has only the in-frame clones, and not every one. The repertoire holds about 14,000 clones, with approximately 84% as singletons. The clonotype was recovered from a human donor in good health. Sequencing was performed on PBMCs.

The CDR3 spells CASSQPGQGFQPQHF. Written as DNA, the CDR3 is TGTGCCAGCAGTCAGCCGGGACAGGGATTTCAGCCCCAGCATTTT. The genes are TRBV6-6 and TRBJ1-5; the match to TRBD1 covers 9 bases. Germline-derived CDR1 and CDR2 are MNHNY and SVGAGI (reference sequence). CDR3 size: 15 residues. V gave up 5 bases and J gave up 6 bases; unmatched junction bases: 8.